These T cell receptor beta chains were read from a single sample in a study of post-analysis software for immune sequencing data. TCRdb re-analysed the PCR reads in MiXCR, keeping a single row per CDR3 protein. The repertoire holds roughly 160,000 distinct CDR3 sequences, with around 36% as singletons. This specimen consisted of blood, obtained after autologous hematopoietic stem cell transplantation. These receptors all come from a girl aged 5-17 years with multiple sclerosis. Each CDR3 is given with its conserved first and last residue. The D gene is left open where the match is weak. Size values are once, few and many counts, or a class for expanded clones, and some rows have none.

d_call clone_size j_call v_call cdr3_aa cdr3_nt
- - TRBJ2-7 TRBV20-1 CSANDRSSYEQYF TGCAGTGCCAATGACAGGAGCTCCTACGAGCAGTACTTC
TRBD1 - TRBJ2-2 TRBV5-1 CASSWTGGGELFF TGCGCCAGCAGCTGGACAGGGGGAGGGGAGCTGTTTTTT
- once TRBJ2-7 TRBV6-1 CASSDGDYEQYF TGTGCCAGCAGTGATGGGGACTACGAGCAGTACTTC
- once TRBJ1-2 TRBV12-3/TRBV12-4 CASTDGYGYTF TGTGCCAGCACCGATGGATATGGCTACACCTTC
- - TRBJ2-4 TRBV6-1 CASSEMSGDLGIQYF TGTGCCAGCAGTGAAATGAGTGGGGATTTGGGCATTCAGTACTTC
TRBD1 - TRBJ2-1 TRBV7-9 CASSSPDRGPPQSAYNEQFF TGTGCCAGCAGCTCGCCGGACAGGGGGCCGCCCCAGTCTGCCTACAATGAGCAGTTCTTC
- few TRBJ2-4 TRBV24-1 CATSDPGAKNIQYF TGTGCCACCAGTGACCCCGGGGCCAAAAACATTCAGTACTTC
- - TRBJ2-1 TRBV7-9 CASSLGASPYNEQFF TGTGCCAGCAGCTTAGGGGCTAGCCCCTACAATGAGCAGTTCTTC
TRBD2 many TRBJ2-1 TRBV9 CASSGLAGADYNEQFF TGTGCCAGCAGCGGTTTAGCGGGAGCGGACTACAATGAGCAGTTCTTC
- many TRBJ2-7 TRBV20-1 CSATLGAGFAEQYF TGCAGTGCTACCCTTGGTGCAGGGTTCGCCGAGCAGTACTTC
TRBD1 - TRBJ2-3 TRBV6-4 CASTRPSRDRGCGDTQYF TGTGCCAGCACCAGACCCTCCCGGGACAGGGGTTGTGGAGATACGCAGTATTTT
- few TRBJ1-6 TRBV5-1 CASSLVSYSKDSPLHF TGCGCCAGCAGCTTGGTATCCTACTCCAAAGATTCACCCCTCCACTTT
- - TRBJ2-5 TRBV20-1 CSATGVTLETQYF TGCAGTGCTACCGGGGTTACGTTGGAGACCCAGTACTTC
TRBD1 - TRBJ1-4 TRBV24-1 CATSDSGQINEKLFF TGTGCCACCAGTGACTCGGGACAGATTAATGAAAAACTGTTTTTT
TRBD2 few TRBJ2-7 TRBV6-5 CASSYSTSVYEQYF TGTGCCAGCAGTTACTCAACTAGCGTCTACGAGCAGTACTTC
- - TRBJ2-4 TRBV6-2/TRBV6-3 CASKEGDLAKNIQYF TGTGCCAGCAAAGAGGGGGACCTAGCCAAAAACATTCAGTACTTC
TRBD2 - TRBJ2-1 TRBV12-3/TRBV12-4 CASRIQGSRTSGFLLSYNEQFF TGTGCCAGCAGAATACAGGGGTCTCGGACTAGCGGGTTTTTACTCTCCTACAATGAGCAGTTCTTC
- few TRBJ2-3 TRBV5-1 CASSLAGVLTDTQYF TGCGCCAGCAGCTTGGCGGGCGTTCTCACAGATACGCAGTATTTT
TRBD2 - TRBJ2-1 TRBV29-1 CSVEGSGRGVYNEQFF TGCAGCGTTGAGGGCAGCGGGAGGGGGGTTTACAATGAGCAGTTCTTC
- few TRBJ2-1 TRBV4-2 CASSQEITDGYNEQFF TGTGCCAGCAGCCAAGAGATCACGGACGGTTACAATGAGCAGTTCTTC
- few TRBJ1-1 TRBV25-1 CASTQGTEAFF TGTGCCAGCACCCAGGGGACTGAAGCTTTCTTT
TRBD2 many TRBJ2-1 TRBV5-1 CASSLGRVGTSGHYNEQFF TGCGCCAGCAGCTTGGGTCGGGTAGGGACTAGCGGTCATTACAATGAGCAGTTCTTC
- - TRBJ2-7 TRBV5-1 CASSFGVGSGTYEQYF TGCGCCAGCAGCTTCGGCGTGGGTAGCGGTACCTACGAGCAGTACTTC
TRBD2 few TRBJ2-7 TRBV20-1 CSASLSGTYEQYF TGCAGTGCTAGTCTTAGCGGGACCTACGAGCAGTACTTC
- few TRBJ2-1 TRBV5-5 CASSPTLNEQFF TGTGCCAGCAGCCCGACTCTTAATGAGCAGTTCTTC
TRBD2 few TRBJ2-7 TRBV6-5 CASSPTSGFGGEQYF TGTGCCAGCAGTCCTACTAGCGGGTTCGGGGGCGAGCAGTACTTC
TRBD2 few TRBJ2-1 TRBV7-3 CASSLGGVGSNEQFF TGTGCCAGCAGCTTGGGAGGGGTGGGTTCTAATGAGCAGTTCTTC
- - TRBJ2-7 TRBV5-5 CASSLATTVAVTPYF TGTGCCAGCAGCTTGGCCACCACGGTAGCGGTTACCCCGTACTTC
- - TRBJ2-7 TRBV5-5 CASSLPGVKSYEQYF TGTGCCAGCAGCCTCCCTGGGGTGAAATCCTACGAGCAGTACTTC
- - TRBJ2-7 TRBV20-1 CSARGHRDFQPYEQYF TGCAGTGCTAGAGGTCACAGAGATTTCCAGCCCTACGAGCAGTACTTC
- few TRBJ2-5 TRBV7-9 CASSLGTEETQYF TGTGCCAGCAGCTTAGGGACAGAAGAGACCCAGTACTTC
- - TRBJ2-3 TRBV7-2 CASSPGLRGGRDTQYF TGTGCCAGCAGCCCGGGACTCCGAGGGGGTAGAGATACGCAGTATTTT
TRBD2 - TRBJ2-1 TRBV7-9 CASSLGTSGAYDEQFF TGTGCCAGCAGCTTAGGGACTAGTGGCGCGTACGATGAGCAGTTCTTC
- - TRBJ2-7 TRBV15 CATSREAGMNYEQYF TGTGCCACCAGCAGAGAGGCGGGAATGAATTACGAGCAGTACTTC
TRBD2 - TRBJ2-1 TRBV7-2 CASDILAGVGEQFF TGTGCCAGCGACATACTAGCGGGAGTTGGCGAGCAGTTCTTC
TRBD1 few TRBJ1-5 TRBV7-9 CASSPDRENGQPQHF TGTGCCAGCAGCCCGGACAGGGAGAACGGTCAGCCCCAGCATTTT
TRBD1 - TRBJ2-7 TRBV20-1 CSANSRAGDRGPYEQYF TGCAGTGCTAACTCCCGGGCGGGGGACAGGGGGCCCTACGAGCAGTACTTC